These 4 T cell receptor beta chains were sequenced from one sample in a study of shared clonotypes between healthy human individuals. The assay was immunoSEQ multiplex PCR, and TCRdb's table has in-frame clones only and misses some. The table shows some 2 million clones, with 90% to 95% occurring only once. The sample was naive CD4+ T cells sorted from blood. Subset meaning: CD45RA+ positively selected. These receptors all stem from a man aged 18 to 29 in good health.

This clone came up once. This CDR3 reads CASRKGGAYEQYF. The DNA for the CDR3 is TGTGCCAGCAGAAAAGGTGGGGCCTACGAGCAGTACTTC. This chain connects TRBV6-1 to TRBJ2-7; D is unresolved. V was pared by 6 bases and J by 2 bases, with 11 bases between. Germline V gene sequence: CDR1 MNHNS, CDR2 SASEGT. The CDR3 loop spans 13 amino acids.

The chain employs TRBV2 and TRBJ1-2, with 8 bases lining up with TRBD1. Germline V gives CDR1 SNHLY, CDR2 FYNNEI. V shed 6 bases and J 7 bases; nucleotides not matched to a gene: 13. This CDR3 is 15 amino acids long. Written as DNA, the CDR3 is TGTGCCAGCAGCGGACGGACAGGGCGGTCAGGTGGCTACACCTTC. Translation: CASSGRTGRSGGYTF.

The chain recombines TRBV9 with TRBJ2-7; 7 nucleotides line up with TRBD2. The CDR3 loop spans 15 amino acids. Germline V CDR1 and CDR2: SGDLS, YYNGEE. The V and J ends lost 0 bases and 1 base, in that order; junction bases with no gene match: 4. The CDR3 bases are TGTGCCAGCAGCGTAGACCTAGCGGCGTCCTACGAGCAGTACTTC. Protein: CASSVDLAASYEQYF.

This chain links TRBV9 with TRBJ2-4, with TRBD2 matching 7 bases. Germline assignment: CDR1 SGDLS and CDR2 YYNGEE. The CDR3 has 14 residues. Germline trimming cut 2 bases from V and 5 bases from J; bases unmatched to any gene: 4. The DNA for the CDR3 is TGTGCCAGCAGCGTCGGGACTACCCAAAACATTCAGTACTTC. It codes for CASSVGTTQNIQYF. The full variable domain, completed using reference TRBV9 and TRBJ2-4, is DSGVTQTPKHLITATGQRVTLRCSPRSGDLSVYWYQQSLDQGLQFLIQYYNGEERAKGNILERFSAQQFPDLHSELNLSSLELGDSALYFCASSVGTTQNIQYFGAGTRLSVL.